This T cell receptor beta chain was retrieved from a study of cytomegalovirus exposure and HLA in healthy donors. General study findings and limits: A later analysis appeared to link common viral pathogens to several of the most significant clusters. The productive fraction for most TCR beta V segments was about 87% or about 30% in an earlier analysis.

This CDR3 has 14 amino acids. V trimming: 6 bases; J trimming: 0 bases; junction bases outside the gene matches: 1. Germline V gene sequence: CDR1 LNHDA, CDR2 SQIVND (reference sequence). PCR used 60 Vbeta primers and 13 Jbeta primers. The repertoire was sequenced with immunoSEQ multiplex PCR; TCRdb's copy has only in-frame clones and lacks some. This sample contains tens of thousands of clones. For this clone: Its antigen is not known.

Specimen: PBMCs. The rearrangement links TRBV19 to TRBJ2-7, with TRBD1 matching 11 bases. This receptor was taken from a woman aged 40 to 49 in good health and CMV-seropositive. The chain's CDR3 is CASRGTGGSYEQYF. Written as DNA, the CDR3 is TGTGCCAGTAGGGGGACAGGGGGCTCCTACGAGCAGTACTTC.